Below, 9 T cell receptor beta chains from the same sample are listed, as sequenced in a study of blood T cell repertoires in COVID-19. TCRdb's copy holds only in-frame clones and misses some; the assay was immunoSEQ multiplex PCR. The repertoire includes over 600,000 clones, about 87% of them detected once, and 0.2% to 0.3% sits in the top ten. Specimen: peripheral blood. The source of these receptors is a woman in her late teens or twenties with acute or convalescent COVID-19.

The chain combines TRBV30 with TRBJ1-5, with D perhaps matching TRBD1 (5 bases). V lost 0 bases, J lost 7 bases, and 16 bases lay in between. The CDR3 covers 15 residues. Germline CDR1 and CDR2: GTSNPN and SVGIG (reference sequence). The CDR3: CAWSVMGGSGQPQHF. The CDR3 DNA is TGTGCCTGGAGTGTAATGGGGGGTTCGGGGCAGCCCCAGCATTTT.

The V call is TRBV6-5, the J call TRBJ2-3; 8 nucleotides match TRBD1. CDR3 length: 15 residues. From germline, CDR1 is MNHEY and CDR2 SVGAGI. The V and J ends lost 7 bases and 2 bases, in that order; junction bases with no gene match: 8. The CDR3: CASTRTGLTTDTQYF. In DNA, the CDR3 is TGTGCCAGCACCCGGACAGGGTTAACCACAGATACGCAGTATTTT.

Regarding this clone: Additional DNA sequences in this sample encode the identical CDR3. V gene TRBV30 combines with J gene TRBJ1-6; the match to TRBD1 covers 7 bases. V trimming: 0 bases; J trimming: 10 bases; junction bases outside the gene matches: 6. This CDR3 has 14 residues. CDR1 and CDR2 (germline): GTSNPN, SVGIG (reference sequence). CDR3 nucleotides: TGTGCCTGGAGTGTTGGCCAGGGGGGCTCACCCCTCCACTTT. This encodes CAWSVGQGGSPLHF.

The chain is built from TRBV12-3 or TRBV12-4 and TRBJ1-1; D is possibly TRBD1 (5 bases). The V end was cut by 3 bases, the J end by 11 bases, with 16 bases between. The CDR3 length is 13 residues. The chain's CDR3 is CASSFSGGGEAFF. CDR3 coding DNA: TGTGCCAGCAGTTTTTCGGGTGGGGGGGAGGCTTTCTTT.

V and J are TRBV11-2 and TRBJ2-3; 10 bases line up with TRBD2. The CDR3 totals 16 residues. The germline CDR1 and CDR2 sequences are SGHAT and FQNNGV. J was trimmed by 1 base and V by 4 bases; bases with no gene match: 5. CDR3 sequence (DNA): TGTGCCAGCAGCTCCTACCTAGCGGGGGGCACAGATACGCAGTATTTT. Its translation is CASSSYLAGGTDTQYF.

The chain couples TRBV19 to TRBJ1-2; TRBD1 aligns across 8 bases. With 10 bases clipped from V and 0 bases from J, the junction kept 4 bases outside the gene matches. In germline, CDR1 is LNHDA, CDR2 SQIVND (reference sequence). CDR3 length: 13 amino acids. Written as DNA, the CDR3 is TGTGCCACCCAGGGGGCGGCTAACTATGGCTACACCTTC. It specifies CATQGAANYGYTF.

The J gene is TRBJ1-2, the V gene TRBV5-6, with D possibly TRBD1 on 5 matching bases. Germline assignment: CDR1 SGHDT and CDR2 YYEEEE. With 0 bases removed from V and 8 bases from J, the gap between germline ends came to 14 bases. This CDR3 has 14 amino acids. The CDR3 bases are TGTGCCAGCAGCTTGGATCCGACAGCGATAGGCTACACCTTC. Its translation: CASSLDPTAIGYTF.

The sample holds a few counts of this clone. The V gene is TRBV9, the J gene TRBJ1-3; D gene unclear. Germline lookup yields CDR1 SGDLS and CDR2 YYNGEE. The ends were cut back, 0 bases at V and 2 bases at J, with 6 bases in the middle. The CDR3 runs 14 residues. CDR3 in amino acids: CASSVGSTGNTIYF. The CDR3, as DNA: TGTGCCAGCAGCGTAGGATCTACTGGAAACACCATATATTTT.

The rearrangement joins TRBV7-9 to TRBJ2-7; 8 nucleotides align to TRBD1. The J segment lost 0 bases and the V segment lost 5 bases, leaving 12 bases of the junction unmatched. Germline CDR1 is SEHNR and CDR2 is FQNEAQ (reference sequence). This CDR3 has 17 amino acids. CDR3 sequence: CASSQGQDRVPSYEQYF. The CDR3 nucleotides read TGTGCCAGCAGCCAAGGTCAGGACAGGGTCCCCTCCTACGAGCAGTACTTC.